The 3 T cell receptor beta chains below were found in one sample sequenced in a study of blood T cell repertoires in COVID-19 (dated by TCRdb to between 2020 and 2021). Library prep was done by the immunoSEQ multiplex PCR assay. TCRdb took this table from immuneACCESS and kept in-frame rearrangements with V and J called. Such tables lack part of the clones; where checked against another copy, unresolved V genes explain under half of the gap, and the rest is unexplained. Recorded for this sample are approximately 200,000 clones; approximately 79% of them occurred a single time. Around 16% of the sample goes to the ten largest clones. What was sequenced was peripheral blood. The receptors derive from a man between 60 and 75 years old with active or convalescent COVID-19.

The chain has TRBV3-1 (or the pseudogene TRBV3-2) and TRBJ1-2; TRBD1 might be the D (6 bases). Trimming removed 4 bases from V and 8 bases from J, with 11 bases in between. Germline CDR1 is LGHDT and CDR2 is YNNKEL (reference sequence). This CDR3 region has 12 residues. For the CDR3, the DNA is TGTGCCAGCAGCCCCGAGGGGGACGGCTACACCTTC. It translates to CASSPEGDGYTF.

The chain employs TRBV5-6 and TRBJ1-4; D unresolved. Per the germline V gene, CDR1 is SGHDT and CDR2 is YYEEEE. The CDR3 has 14 amino acids. Trimming left V 4 bases short and J 2 bases short, with 9 bases between. CDR3 region: CASSALRTNEKLFF. The CDR3 nucleotides are TGTGCCAGCAGCGCCTTACGGACTAATGAAAAACTGTTTTTT.

The rearrangement links TRBV13 to TRBJ1-5; D uncertain. CDR1 and CDR2 from the germline V gene are PRHDT and FYEKMQ (reference sequence). The V end lost 4 bases, the J end lost 4 bases, and 14 bases lay between the germline ends. The CDR3 consists of 15 residues. The CDR3 bases are TGTGCCAGCAGCTGGGGAGGAGGTTCAAATCAGCCCCAGCATTTT. This sequence encodes CASSWGGGSNQPQHF. Full variable domain (remainder filled in from reference TRBV13 and TRBJ1-5): AAGVIQSPRHLIKEKRETATLKCYPIPRHDTVYWYQQGPGQDPQFLISFYEKMQSDKGSIPDRFSAQQFSDYHSELNMSSLELGDSALYFCASSWGGGSNQPQHFGDGTRLSIL.